The clone carrying this T cell receptor (beta chain) was detected ten times or more. RNA transcripts were the source from which TCR beta CDR3 regions were amplified. An opening RT-PCR round employed HTBI primers and preceded a second-round multiplex PCR. TCRdb reprocessed the multiplex PCR reads via MiXCR and lists one record per CDR3 protein. Of approximately 640,000 distinct CDR3 sequences in the sample, about 41% were seen once. This entry belongs to a study of Graves' ophthalmopathy and Graves' hyperthyroidism. The germline V gene encodes CDR1 SGHDT and CDR2 YYEEEE. V shed 4 bases and J shed 3 bases, with 11 bases lying between them. This CDR3 spans 13 amino acids.

Sequenced input: peripheral blood. This receptor was taken from an adult man with Graves' ophthalmopathy. The chain has TRBV5-6 and TRBJ2-7, with D maybe TRBD1 (6 bases). CDR3 nucleotides: TGTGCCAGCAGCCGACCGACAGGCTACGAGCAGTACTTC. Translation: CASSRPTGYEQYF.